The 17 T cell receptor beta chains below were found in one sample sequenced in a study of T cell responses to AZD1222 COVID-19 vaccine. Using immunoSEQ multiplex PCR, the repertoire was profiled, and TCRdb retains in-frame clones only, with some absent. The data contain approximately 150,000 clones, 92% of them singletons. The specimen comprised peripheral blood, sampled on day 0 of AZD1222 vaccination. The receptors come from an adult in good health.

The CDR3 reads CASRGDTGHGYTF. The DNA of the CDR3 is TGTGCCAGCAGGGGGGACACTGGGCATGGCTACACCTTC. J is TRBJ1-2 and V is TRBV12-3 or TRBV12-4, with D possibly matching TRBD1 (6 bases). Trimming took 6 bases from V and 6 from J, leaving 14 bases between them. The CDR3 length is 13 residues.

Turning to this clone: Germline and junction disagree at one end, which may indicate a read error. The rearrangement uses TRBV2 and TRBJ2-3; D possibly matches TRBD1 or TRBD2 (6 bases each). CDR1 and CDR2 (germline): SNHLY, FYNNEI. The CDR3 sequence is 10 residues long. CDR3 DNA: TGTGCCAGCATGGCCGGGGGCTCATGGTTT. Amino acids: CASMAGGSWF. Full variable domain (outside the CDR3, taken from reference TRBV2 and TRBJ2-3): EPEVTQTPSHQVTQMGQEVILRCVPISNHLYFYWYRQILGQKVEFLVSFYNNEISEKSEIFDDQFSVERPDGSNFTLKIRSTKLEDSAMYFCASMAGGSWFGPGTRLTVL.

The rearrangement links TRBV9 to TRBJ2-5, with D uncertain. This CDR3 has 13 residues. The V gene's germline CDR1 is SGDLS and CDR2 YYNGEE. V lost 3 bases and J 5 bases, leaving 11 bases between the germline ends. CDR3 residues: CASSDSIGETQYF. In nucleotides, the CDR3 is TGTGCCAGCAGCGACTCGATTGGTGAGACCCAGTACTTC.

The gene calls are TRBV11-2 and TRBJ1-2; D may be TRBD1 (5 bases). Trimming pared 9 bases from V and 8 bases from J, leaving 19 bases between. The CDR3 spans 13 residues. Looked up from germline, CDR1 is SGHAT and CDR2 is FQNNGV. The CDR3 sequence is CASGRQGGGGYTF. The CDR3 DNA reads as TGTGCCAGTGGTAGGCAGGGAGGTGGGGGCTACACCTTC.

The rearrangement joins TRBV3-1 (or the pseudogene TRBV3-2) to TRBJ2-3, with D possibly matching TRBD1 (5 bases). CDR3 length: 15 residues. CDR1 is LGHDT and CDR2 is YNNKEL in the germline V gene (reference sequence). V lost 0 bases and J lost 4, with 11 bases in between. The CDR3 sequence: CASSQEGPGPDTQYF. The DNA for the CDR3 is TGTGCCAGCAGCCAAGAAGGCCCAGGGCCAGATACGCAGTATTTT.

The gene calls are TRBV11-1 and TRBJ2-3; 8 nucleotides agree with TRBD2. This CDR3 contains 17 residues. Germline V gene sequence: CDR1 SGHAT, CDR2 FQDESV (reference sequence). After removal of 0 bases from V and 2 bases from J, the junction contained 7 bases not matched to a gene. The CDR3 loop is CASSLASGGSYTDTQYF. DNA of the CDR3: TGTGCCAGCAGCTTAGCGAGCGGGGGTTCTTACACAGATACGCAGTATTTT.

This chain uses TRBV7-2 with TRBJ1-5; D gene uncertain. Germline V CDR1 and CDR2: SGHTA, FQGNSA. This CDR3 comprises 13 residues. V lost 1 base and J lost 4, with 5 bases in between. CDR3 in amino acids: CASSLGRNQPQHF. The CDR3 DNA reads TGTGCCAGCAGCTTAGGGAGGAATCAGCCCCAGCATTTT.

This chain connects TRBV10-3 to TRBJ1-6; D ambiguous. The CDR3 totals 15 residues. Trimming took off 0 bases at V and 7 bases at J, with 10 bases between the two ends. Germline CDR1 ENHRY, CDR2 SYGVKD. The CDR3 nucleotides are TGTGCCATCAGTGAGTCGAGTGGAATAAATTCACCCCTCCACTTT. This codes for CAISESSGINSPLHF.

The CDR3 spells CASSLESSATDTQYF. DNA of the CDR3: TGTGCCAGCAGCTTGGAGTCTAGCGCCACAGATACGCAGTATTTT. This sequence joins TRBV5-4 and TRBJ2-3; TRBD2 might be the D (6 bases). The V gene lost 0 bases and the J gene lost 2 bases, with 10 bases spanning the gap. Germline V CDR1 and CDR2: SGHNT, YYREEE (reference sequence). There are 15 residues in the CDR3.

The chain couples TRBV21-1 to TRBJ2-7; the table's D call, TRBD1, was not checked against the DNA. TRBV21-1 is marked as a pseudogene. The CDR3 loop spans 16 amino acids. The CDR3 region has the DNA TGTGCCAGCAGCAAAGTGAGGGCAGGGGGCCCCTACGAGCAGTACTTC. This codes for CASSKVRAGGPYEQYF.

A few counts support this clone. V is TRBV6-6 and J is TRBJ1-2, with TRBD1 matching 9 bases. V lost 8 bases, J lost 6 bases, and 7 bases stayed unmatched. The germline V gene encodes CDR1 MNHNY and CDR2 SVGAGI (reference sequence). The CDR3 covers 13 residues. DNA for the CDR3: TGTGCCAGCCGCGAACAGGGGGCCCATGGCTACACCTTC. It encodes CASREQGAHGYTF.

DNA for the CDR3: TGTGCCAGCTCACTCACAGGGACGAACACCGGGGAGCTGTTTTTT. Its protein is CASSLTGTNTGELFF. This sequence joins TRBV18 and TRBJ2-2, with D possibly being TRBD1 (6 bases). Germline CDR1 and CDR2: KGHSH and LQKENI. With 4 bases removed from V and 0 bases from J, the gap between germline ends came to 9 bases. The CDR3 length is 15 residues.

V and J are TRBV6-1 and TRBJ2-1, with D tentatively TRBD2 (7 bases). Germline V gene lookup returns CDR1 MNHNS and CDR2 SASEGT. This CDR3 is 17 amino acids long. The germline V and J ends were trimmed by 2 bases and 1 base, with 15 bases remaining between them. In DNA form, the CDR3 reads TGTGCCAGCAGTGAAAGGGGGGGGCAGGAATCCTACAATGAGCAGTTCTTC. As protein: CASSERGGQESYNEQFF.

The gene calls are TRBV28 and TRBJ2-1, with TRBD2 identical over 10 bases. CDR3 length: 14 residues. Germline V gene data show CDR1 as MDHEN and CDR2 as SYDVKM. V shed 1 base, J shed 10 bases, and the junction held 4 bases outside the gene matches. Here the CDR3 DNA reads TGTGCCAGCAGTTTATCGAAGGGACTAGCGGAGCAGTTCTTC. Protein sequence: CASSLSKGLAEQFF.

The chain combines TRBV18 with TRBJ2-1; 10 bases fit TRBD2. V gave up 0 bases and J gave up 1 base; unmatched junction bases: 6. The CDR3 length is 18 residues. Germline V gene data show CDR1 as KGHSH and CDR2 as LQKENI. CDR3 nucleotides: TGTGCCAGCTCACCACCGTGGCTAGCGGGAGAGTCCTACAATGAGCAGTTCTTC. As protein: CASSPPWLAGESYNEQFF.

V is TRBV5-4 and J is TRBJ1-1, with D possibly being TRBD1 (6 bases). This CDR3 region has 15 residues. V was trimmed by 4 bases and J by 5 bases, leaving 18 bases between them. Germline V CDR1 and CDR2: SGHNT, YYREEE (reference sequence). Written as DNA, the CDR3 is TGTGCCAGCAGCCCATTGGACAGTGAGGTAACTGAAGCTTTCTTT. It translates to CASSPLDSEVTEAFF. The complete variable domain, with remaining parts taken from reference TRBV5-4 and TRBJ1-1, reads ETGVTQSPTHLIKTRGQQVTLRCSSQSGHNTVSWYQQALGQGPQFIFQYYREEENGRGNFPPRFSGLQFPNYSSELNVNALELDDSALYLCASSPLDSEVTEAFFGQGTRLTVV.

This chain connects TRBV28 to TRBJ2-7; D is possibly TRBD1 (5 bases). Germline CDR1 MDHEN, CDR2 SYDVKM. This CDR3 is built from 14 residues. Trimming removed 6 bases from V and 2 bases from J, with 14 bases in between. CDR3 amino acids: CASRSGSIPYEQYF. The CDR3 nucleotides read TGTGCCAGCAGATCAGGGTCCATCCCCTACGAGCAGTACTTC. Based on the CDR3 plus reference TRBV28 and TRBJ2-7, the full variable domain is DVKVTQSSRYLVKRTGEKVFLECVQDMDHENMFWYRQDPGLGLRLIYFSYDVKMKEKGDIPEGYSVSREKKERFSLILESASTNQTSMYLCASRSGSIPYEQYFGPGTRLTVT.